This section outlines one T cell receptor (beta chain) sequence together with its context. Authors' methods: Cell counts per sample came from amplifying reference gene primers. Libraries were prepared by immunoSEQ multiplex PCR; TCRdb keeps only in-frame clonotypes and omits some of them. That table gives V, J and clone size, and the DNA gave D and trimming. This table holds around 56,000 clones, roughly 80% found once. The sample belongs to a study of blood T cell repertoires in COVID-19. Study in general: The United States, Italy and Spain supplied acute and convalescent COVID-19 samples. T cells, B-cell-depleted T cells, or PBMCs supplied cDNA or gDNA.

Germline V gene data show CDR1 as LNHDA and CDR2 as SQIVND (reference sequence). The CDR3 totals 9 residues. The sequence derives from a woman between 65 and 79 years old with acute or convalescent COVID-19. This chain connects TRBV19 to TRBJ1-2; D gene unclear. The sequenced material came from peripheral blood. The CDR3 region is CAGFYGYTF. As DNA, the CDR3 is TGTGCGGGCTTCTATGGCTACACCTTC.